The rows below give T cell receptor beta chains drawn from one sample of a study of cytomegalovirus exposure and HLA in healthy donors. Clones were sequenced by immunoSEQ multiplex PCR, and TCRdb holds only the in-frame ones, with some missing. Of over 90,000 clones listed, almost 80% are singletons. Sequenced material: PBMCs. These receptors all come from a man over 45 in good health and CMV-seropositive. Each CDR3 is given with its conserved first and last residue. Expanded clones are given a class, and other clones once, few, many or no size at all.

CDR3: CATSGQGALQPQHF
V: TRBV19
size: .
J: TRBJ1-5

CDR3: CASSLPGYEQYF
V: TRBV19
size: .
J: TRBJ2-7

CDR3: CSVQAGYNQPQHF
V: TRBV29-1
size: .
J: TRBJ1-5

CDR3: CASSVSQNSYEQYF
V: TRBV10-2
size: .
J: TRBJ2-7

CDR3: CASSPSWGHLTYEQYF
V: TRBV7-9
size: .
J: TRBJ2-7

CDR3: CASSQDAVRSGSNYEQYF
V: TRBV4-2
size: .
J: TRBJ2-7

CDR3: CAWSTGLSNQPQHF
V: TRBV30
size: .
J: TRBJ1-5

CDR3: CASSRRGLDYGYTF
V: TRBV25-1
size: .
J: TRBJ1-2

CDR3: CASSWGLAGDEQFF
V: TRBV7-9
size: .
J: TRBJ2-1

CDR3: CASGLTSAGLKNIQYF
V: TRBV12-5
size: few
J: TRBJ2-4

CDR3: CASSLQGTDQPQHF
V: TRBV7-9
size: .
J: TRBJ1-5

CDR3: CAWSVTRGNQPQHF
V: TRBV30
size: .
J: TRBJ1-5

CDR3: CASSPQWSHEQFF
V: TRBV5-4
size: .
J: TRBJ2-1

CDR3: CASAIQGVTEAFF
V: TRBV6-5
size: .
J: TRBJ1-1

CDR3: CASSLKTGTSTGELFF
V: TRBV7-3
size: .
J: TRBJ2-2

CDR3: CASSQQTGARPNYGYTF
V: TRBV14
size: .
J: TRBJ1-2

CDR3: CASSLDWAGSTDTQYF
V: TRBV5-1
size: .
J: TRBJ2-3

CDR3: CASSSEDTGELFF
V: TRBV28
size: .
J: TRBJ2-2

CDR3: CASSSGMGLRYQETQYF
V: TRBV5-4
size: once
J: TRBJ2-5

CDR3: CASSREGENTEAFF
V: TRBV5-1
size: .
J: TRBJ1-1

CDR3: CASSSNPGITVGNEQFF
V: TRBV11-2
size: once
J: TRBJ2-1

CDR3: CASSFLGLAGGSLSTDTQYF
V: TRBV7-6
size: .
J: TRBJ2-3

CDR3: CASSVEQGTYEQYF
V: TRBV9
size: .
J: .

CDR3: CASSVSGGDEKLFF
V: TRBV6-4
size: .
J: TRBJ1-4

CDR3: CASSLSAQGTYNEQFF
V: TRBV18
size: .
J: TRBJ2-1

CDR3: CASSPVSGANTGELFF
V: TRBV11-3
size: once
J: TRBJ2-2

CDR3: CASSFFSLSGEENEQFF
V: TRBV7-9
size: .
J: TRBJ2-1

CDR3: CASSLWQSHEQYF
V: TRBV27
size: few
J: TRBJ2-7

CDR3: CASSLTSGRAGTGELFF
V: TRBV28
size: .
J: TRBJ2-2

CDR3: CASSHRAGVTYEQYF
V: TRBV7-8
size: .
J: TRBJ2-7

CDR3: CAGSATPQGIRNNEQFF
V: TRBV2
size: .
J: TRBJ2-1

CDR3: CASSFNGNEQFF
V: TRBV11-3
size: .
J: TRBJ2-1

CDR3: CASSVAGANYGYTF
V: TRBV9
size: .
J: TRBJ1-2

CDR3: CASSSGGIWFF
V: TRBV28
size: .
J: TRBJ2-1

CDR3: CASSLGGAGANVLTF
V: TRBV28
size: .
J: TRBJ2-6

CDR3: CASTGTPSYNEQFF
V: TRBV19
size: .
J: TRBJ2-1

CDR3: CASSEYLSGQGTDTQYF
V: TRBV25-1
size: .
J: TRBJ2-3

CDR3: CAWKRWSTDTQYF
V: TRBV30
size: .
J: TRBJ2-3

CDR3: CASSATGVNYGYTF
V: TRBV19
size: .
J: TRBJ1-2

CDR3: CASSTTGTGNHEQYF
V: TRBV7-8
size: .
J: TRBJ2-7

CDR3: CAISTGTAMNNSPLHF
V: TRBV10-3
size: .
J: TRBJ1-6

CDR3: CASSFGKVTKNIQYF
V: TRBV28
size: .
J: TRBJ2-4

CDR3: CASSPRGGNQPQHF
V: TRBV5-1
size: .
J: TRBJ1-5

CDR3: CASRPSGRTGELFF
V: TRBV2
size: .
J: TRBJ2-2

CDR3: CASSSHRGHAGELFF
V: TRBV27
size: once
J: TRBJ2-2

CDR3: CASSRDRDFKYNEQFF
V: TRBV4-2
size: .
J: TRBJ2-1